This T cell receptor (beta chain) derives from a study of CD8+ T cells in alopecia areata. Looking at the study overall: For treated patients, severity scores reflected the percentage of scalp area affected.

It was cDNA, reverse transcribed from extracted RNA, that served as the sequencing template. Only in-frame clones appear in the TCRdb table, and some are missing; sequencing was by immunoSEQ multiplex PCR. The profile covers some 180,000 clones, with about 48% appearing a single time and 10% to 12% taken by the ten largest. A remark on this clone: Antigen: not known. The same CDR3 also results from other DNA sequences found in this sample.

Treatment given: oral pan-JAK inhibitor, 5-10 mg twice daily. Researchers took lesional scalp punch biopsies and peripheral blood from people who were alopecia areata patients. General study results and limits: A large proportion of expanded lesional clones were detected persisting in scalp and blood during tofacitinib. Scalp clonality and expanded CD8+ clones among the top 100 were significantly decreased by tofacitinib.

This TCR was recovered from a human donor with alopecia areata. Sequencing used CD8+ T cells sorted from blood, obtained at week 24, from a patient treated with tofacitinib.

The CDR3 sequence: CASRSSYEQYF. DNA for the CDR3: TGTGCCAGCCGATCCTCCTACGAGCAGTACTTC. This rearrangement joins TRBV27 to TRBJ2-7; D not certain. The ends were cut back, 8 bases at V and 0 bases at J, with 5 bases in the middle. The CDR3 spans 11 residues. Germline-derived CDR1 and CDR2 are MNHEY and SMNVEV (reference sequence).